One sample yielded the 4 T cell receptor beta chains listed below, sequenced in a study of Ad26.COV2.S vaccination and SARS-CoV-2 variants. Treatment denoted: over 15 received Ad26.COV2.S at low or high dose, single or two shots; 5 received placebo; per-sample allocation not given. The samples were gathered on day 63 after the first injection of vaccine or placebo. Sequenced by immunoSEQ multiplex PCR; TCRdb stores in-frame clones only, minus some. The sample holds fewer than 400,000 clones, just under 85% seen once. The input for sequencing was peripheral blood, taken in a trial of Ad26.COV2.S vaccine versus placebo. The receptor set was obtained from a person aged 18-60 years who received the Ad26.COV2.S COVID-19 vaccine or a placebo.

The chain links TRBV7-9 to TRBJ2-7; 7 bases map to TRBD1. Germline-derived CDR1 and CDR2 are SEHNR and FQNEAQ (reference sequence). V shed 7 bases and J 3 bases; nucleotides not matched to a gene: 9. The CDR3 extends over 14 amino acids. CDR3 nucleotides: TGTGCCAGCACCCCTACAGGGGCTTACTACGAGCAGTACTTC. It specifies CASTPTGAYYEQYF.

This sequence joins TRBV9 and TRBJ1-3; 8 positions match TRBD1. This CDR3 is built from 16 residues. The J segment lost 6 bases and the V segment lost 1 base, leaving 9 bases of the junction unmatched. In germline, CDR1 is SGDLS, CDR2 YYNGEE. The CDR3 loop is CASSVLPDRELNTIYF. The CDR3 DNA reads TGTGCCAGCAGCGTACTTCCGGACAGGGAGTTAAACACCATATATTTT.

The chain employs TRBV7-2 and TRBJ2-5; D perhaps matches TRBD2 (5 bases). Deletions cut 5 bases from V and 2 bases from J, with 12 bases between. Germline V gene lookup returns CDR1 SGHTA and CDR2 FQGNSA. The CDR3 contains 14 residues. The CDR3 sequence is CASSLGLSQETQYF. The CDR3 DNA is TGTGCCAGCAGCCTCGGACTGAGTCAAGAGACCCAGTACTTC. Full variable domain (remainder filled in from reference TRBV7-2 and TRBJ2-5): GAGVSQSPSNKVTEKGKDVELRCDPISGHTALYWYRQSLGQGLEFLIYFQGNSAPDKSGLPSDRFSAERTGGSVSTLTIQRTQQEDSAVYLCASSLGLSQETQYFGPGTRLLVL.

The chain's CDR3 is CASSQTATGANVLTF. DNA for the CDR3: TGTGCCAGCAGTCAAACGGCCACTGGGGCCAACGTCCTGACTTTC. The V and J genes are TRBV7-9 and TRBJ2-6, with D uncertain. This CDR3 has 15 amino acids. V lost 6 bases and J 2 bases, leaving 11 bases between the germline ends. Germline values: CDR1 SEHNR, CDR2 FQNEAQ (reference sequence). Full variable domain (remainder filled in from reference TRBV7-9 and TRBJ2-6): DTGVSQNPRHKITKRGQNVTFRCDPISEHNRLYWYRQTLGQGPEFLTYFQNEAQLEKSRLLSDRFSAERPKGSFSTLEIQRTEQGDSAMYLCASSQTATGANVLTFGAGSRLTVL.